This T cell receptor beta chain is from a study of T cell repertoires in cytomegalovirus infection. Study details: It can be stated that public TCR beta signatures indicated CMV infection as well as a matching HLA type. Whole-study findings and limits: HLA-C-restricted CMV clonotypes gave the most frequent clonotype in two of eight donors. There were carriers of CMV plus the relevant HLA, and cumulative public TCR beta family frequency identified them.

Of note for this clonotype: Its antigen is currently unknown.

TCRdb recomputed calls from the reads with MiXCR, one row per CDR3 protein. The table lists over 300,000 distinct CDR3 sequences, under 20% of them singletons. The germline CDR1 and CDR2 sequences are LNHDA and SQIVND (reference sequence). V trimming: 5 bases; J trimming: 2 bases; junction bases outside the gene matches: 8. The CDR3 has 16 residues. The source material was PBMCs. The rearrangement joins TRBV19 to TRBJ2-7; TRBD1 agrees at 11 bases. This receptor was obtained from a human donor in good health (CMV status not recorded). Some clones in this sample may be carry-over from other donors' samples. As DNA, the CDR3 is TGTGCCAGTAGTTCTCGGACAGGGGGCACCCCCTACGAGCAGTACTTC. Translation: CASSSRTGGTPYEQYF.